These 3 T cell receptor beta chains share one sample of origin, sequenced in a study of T-cell memory formation after mild COVID-19. Each CDR3 protein gets one entry after TCRdb re-called the 5' RACE reads with MiXCR. This table holds fewer than 650,000 distinct CDR3 sequences, 20% to 25% found once. What was sequenced was PBMCs or a T cell subset sorted from them (not recorded which). These receptors were taken from an adult woman who had mild COVID-19 (a few samples of this study predate the infection). Cell type and time point are not known.

The chain has TRBV5-1 and TRBJ2-5, with D perhaps matching TRBD1 (6 bases). The V end lost 4 bases, the J end lost 5 bases, and 21 bases lay between the germline ends. There are 16 residues in the CDR3. Germline lookup yields CDR1 SGHRS and CDR2 YFSETQ. The CDR3 loop reads CASSHSPNRVGETQYF. The CDR3 region has the DNA TGCGCCAGCAGCCACTCACCCAACAGGGTCGGGGAGACCCAGTACTTC.

This clonotype has more than one count but fewer than ten. The rearrangement links TRBV5-1 to TRBJ2-5, with D possibly TRBD2 on 5 matching bases. Germline lookup yields CDR1 SGHRS and CDR2 YFSETQ. Trimming stripped 2 bases from V and 5 bases from J, with 16 bases between. The CDR3 has 15 residues. The DNA for the CDR3 is TGCGCCAGCAGCTTTAAGTTGCTCGGGGAGGAGACCCAGTACTTC. It yields the protein CASSFKLLGEETQYF.

This clonotype showed up just a few times. V gene TRBV7-3 combines with J gene TRBJ1-2; D remains ambiguous. The germline V and J ends were trimmed by 8 bases and 4 bases, with 5 bases remaining between them. The CDR3 covers 10 residues. Germline values: CDR1 SGHTA, CDR2 FQGTGA. CDR3 DNA sequence: TGTGCCAGCGACACCTATGGCTACACCTTC. As protein: CASDTYGYTF.